The present TCR beta chain was sequenced within a study of CD8+ T cells in alopecia areata. The overall study: In an open-label trial, patients got 5 to 10 mg tofacitinib twice daily.

Trimming pared 3 bases from V and 6 bases from J, leaving 3 bases between. CDR3 length: 10 amino acids. CDR1 is SGHVT and CDR2 is SQSDAQ in the germline V gene. As the sequencing template, cDNA was produced by extracting RNA and reverse transcribing it. The protocol was immunoSEQ multiplex PCR, while the TCRdb copy is restricted to in-frame clones and leaves out a portion. The repertoire has about 180,000 clones, roughly 66% of them found once; the top ten carry roughly 10%. The chain has TRBV7-4 and TRBJ2-7; D gene uncertain. The sample was CD8+ T cells sorted from blood, taken at week 0. The TCR was taken from a human donor with alopecia areata. The CDR3 DNA reads TGTGCCAGCAGCTTTTGCGAGCAGTACTTC. Protein: CASSFCEQYF. The whole variable domain, remainder taken from reference TRBV7-4 and TRBJ2-7, is GAGVSQSPRYKVAKRGRDVALRCDSISGHVTLYWYRQTLGQGSEVLTYSQSDAQRDKSGRPSGRFSAERPERSVSTLKIQRTEQGDSAVYLCASSFCEQYFGPGTRLTVT.